These 29 T cell receptor beta chains were all obtained from the same sample, sequenced in a study of cytomegalovirus exposure and HLA in healthy donors (dated by TCRdb to 2016 to 2017). Libraries came from the immunoSEQ multiplex PCR assay. For the multiplex PCR, a mixture combining 60 forward primers for TCR Vbeta segments and 13 reverse primers for TCR Jbeta segments was used. The table was pulled from immuneACCESS by TCRdb, which kept in-frame rearrangements only. Such tables lose some clones; where checked, under half of the loss comes from unresolved V genes, and the rest has no known cause. Here the sample has approximately 100,000 clones; 79% occur a single time. In total, the top ten clones hold 2.5% to 3.5% of the sample. The sample was PBMCs. The receptors stem from a middle-aged woman in good health and CMV-seronegative.

The rearrangement uses TRBV28 and TRBJ1-5; no clear D gene. The CDR3 is made up of 12 amino acids. The ends were cut back, 7 bases at V and 2 bases at J, with 6 bases in the middle. Germline V lookup: CDR1 MDHEN, CDR2 SYDVKM. The CDR3 DNA sequence: TGTGCCAGCACGCAGGGCAATCAGCCCCAGCATTTT. It specifies CASTQGNQPQHF.

The V call is TRBV10-2, the J call TRBJ1-6, with 9 bases identical to TRBD1. Germline values: CDR1 WSHSY, CDR2 SAAADI. The J segment lost 7 bases and the V segment lost 8 bases, leaving 3 bases of the junction unmatched. CDR3 length equals 13 residues. The chain's CDR3 is CASRTGVNSPLHF. The CDR3 nucleotides are TGCGCCAGCCGGACAGGGGTGAATTCACCCCTCCACTTT.

The rearrangement joins TRBV7-9 to TRBJ2-7; D is possibly TRBD1 (5 bases). V was trimmed by 0 bases and J by 3 bases, leaving 15 bases between them. This CDR3 is 16 amino acids long. Germline V gene lookup returns CDR1 SEHNR and CDR2 FQNEAQ (reference sequence). CDR3 nucleotides: TGTGCCAGCAGCTTAGCTACAGGCACTACTAACTACGAGCAGTACTTC. Protein: CASSLATGTTNYEQYF.

There are a few counts of this clone. The genes are TRBV11-2 and TRBJ2-1, with D unresolved. The CDR3 consists of 14 residues. Germline V gene sequence: CDR1 SGHAT, CDR2 FQNNGV. Trimming took off 1 base at V and 3 bases at J, with 7 bases between the two ends. The CDR3 loop reads CASSLARGYNEQFF. In nucleotides, the CDR3 is TGTGCCAGCAGCTTAGCGAGAGGCTACAATGAGCAGTTCTTC.

The chain recombines TRBV11-2 with TRBJ1-2; 10 bases agree with TRBD1. V shed 5 bases, J shed 2 bases, and the junction held 2 bases outside the gene matches. CDR3 length: 14 amino acids. CDR1 and CDR2 (germline): SGHAT, FQNNGV. CDR3 sequence reads: CASSPGQGNYGYTF. The DNA of the CDR3 is TGTGCCAGCAGCCCGGGACAGGGGAACTATGGCTACACCTTC.

This clone has just a few counts. This specimen includes other DNA sequences encoding the same CDR3. The chain uses TRBV30 and TRBJ1-1, with a weak D call TRBD1 (6 bases). In germline, CDR1 is GTSNPN, CDR2 SVGIG (reference sequence). The germline V and J ends were trimmed by 0 bases and 4 bases, with 9 bases remaining between them. The CDR3 extends over 13 amino acids. In nucleotides, the CDR3 is TGTGCCTGGAGTGTAAGGGGGGGCACTGAAGCTTTCTTT. It translates to CAWSVRGGTEAFF.

This clone was counted a single time. The chain recombines TRBV4-3 with TRBJ2-7, with D maybe TRBD1 (5 bases). The CDR3 extends over 15 amino acids. Germline-derived CDR1 and CDR2 are LGHNA and YSLEER. The V and J ends lost 0 bases and 3 bases respectively, with 12 bases between them. In DNA, the CDR3 is TGCGCCAGCAGCCAAGATTGGGCAGGGCTCTACGAGCAGTACTTC. Amino acid sequence: CASSQDWAGLYEQYF.

The chain carries TRBV18 and TRBJ2-1; 7 positions agree with TRBD1. From germline, CDR1 is KGHSH and CDR2 LQKENI. Losses at the gene ends were 2 bases for V and 9 bases for J; bases not matched to a gene: 10. The CDR3 has 15 residues. CDR3 sequence (DNA): TGTGCCAGCTCACCATCGGCCGAGGGGGCCGTTGAGCAGTTCTTC. Protein sequence: CASSPSAEGAVEQFF.

The chain is built from TRBV28 and TRBJ1-2; 8 positions agree with TRBD1. Germline CDR1 is MDHEN and CDR2 is SYDVKM. This CDR3 has 14 amino acids. The junction had 3 bases not matched to a gene; V was cut back by 2 bases and J by 4 bases. The CDR3 DNA sequence: TGTGCCAGCAGTTTAGGAGACAGGGGCTATGGCTACACCTTC. Translating it yields CASSLGDRGYGYTF.

The J gene is TRBJ1-4, the V gene TRBV19; no firm D call. The CDR3 length is 14 residues. CDR1 and CDR2 from the germline V gene are LNHDA and SQIVND (reference sequence). The V end was cut by 7 bases, the J end by 8 bases, with 17 bases between. CDR3 bases: TGTGCCAGTAATACCGGAGAGGGTAGAGAAAAACTGTTTTTT. It is translated as CASNTGEGREKLFF.

Here the CDR3 reads CASSRAGASQETQYF. CDR3 nucleotides: TGTGCCAGCAGCCGAGCGGGGGCCTCCCAAGAGACCCAGTACTTC. The chain has TRBV7-2 and TRBJ2-5; TRBD2 matches 8 bases. V shed 5 bases, J shed 1 base, and the junction held 6 bases outside the gene matches. Germline V CDR1 and CDR2: SGHTA, FQGNSA. The CDR3 has 15 amino acids.

This sequence joins TRBV7-2 and TRBJ2-5, with 7 bases aligning to TRBD1. The CDR3 totals 15 residues. The ends lost 7 bases at V and 1 base at J; junction bases unmatched: 9. Per germline, CDR1 SGHTA and CDR2 FQGNSA. The CDR3, as DNA: TGTGCCAGCACCCTACAGGGGAACGCCCAAGAGACCCAGTACTTC. Amino acids: CASTLQGNAQETQYF.

The genes are TRBV19 and TRBJ2-7, with 14 bases fitting TRBD2. Germline CDR1 reads LNHDA; CDR2 reads SQIVND (reference sequence). This CDR3 is 19 amino acids long. The junction had 11 bases not matched to a gene; V was cut back by 4 bases and J by 0 bases. The CDR3 sequence is CASSKTSGTSGGSSYEQYF. DNA of the CDR3: TGTGCCAGTAGTAAAACATCCGGGACTAGCGGGGGAAGCTCCTACGAGCAGTACTTC.

The CDR3 reads CASSGGAIGDTQYF. Written as DNA, the CDR3 is TGTGCCAGCAGTGGAGGGGCTATAGGAGATACGCAGTATTTT. The chain is built from TRBV28 and TRBJ2-3; possibly TRBD2 for D (6 bases). CDR1 and CDR2 (germline): MDHEN, SYDVKM. CDR3 length: 14 residues. Trimming removed 5 bases from V and 5 bases from J, with 14 bases in between. Combining the CDR3 with reference TRBV28 and TRBJ2-3 gives the whole variable domain DVKVTQSSRYLVKRTGEKVFLECVQDMDHENMFWYRQDPGLGLRLIYFSYDVKMKEKGDIPEGYSVSREKKERFSLILESASTNQTSMYLCASSGGAIGDTQYFGPGTRLTVL.

The chain recombines TRBV2 with TRBJ2-1; 9 bases are a match to TRBD2. Germline CDR1 is SNHLY and CDR2 is FYNNEI. The CDR3 consists of 14 residues. The J segment lost 7 bases and the V segment lost 8 bases, leaving 9 bases of the junction unmatched. CDR3 sequence reads: CASSLAGGPNEQFF. CDR3 coding DNA: TGTGCCAGCTCTCTGGCGGGAGGGCCAAATGAGCAGTTCTTC.

This chain joins TRBV13 and TRBJ1-6; a possible D gene is TRBD1 (5 bases). V lost 1 base, J lost 10 bases, and 11 bases lay in between. Germline assignment: CDR1 PRHDT and CDR2 FYEKMQ (reference sequence). CDR3 length equals 14 residues. The DNA for the CDR3 is TGTGCCAGCAGCTTAGACAGGTCTGGATCACCCCTCCACTTT. Its protein is CASSLDRSGSPLHF.

V usage is TRBV28 and J usage is TRBJ1-1; TRBD1 matches at 7 bases. The CDR3 runs to 15 residues. Losses at the gene ends were 3 bases for V and 4 bases for J; bases not matched to a gene: 8. Germline V CDR1 and CDR2: MDHEN, SYDVKM. CDR3 DNA: TGTGCCAGCAGTTTCGTAGGGGGCCGGAGCACTGAAGCTTTCTTT. Amino acids: CASSFVGGRSTEAFF.

The chain carries TRBV30 and TRBJ1-2, with 9 bases matching TRBD1. V dropped 7 bases and J dropped 4; count of bases not matched to a gene: 7. This CDR3 has 13 amino acids. Per the germline V gene, CDR1 is GTSNPN and CDR2 is SVGIG (reference sequence). CDR3 region: CASAVGQGYGYTF. CDR3 nucleotide sequence: TGTGCCTCTGCGGTGGGACAGGGCTATGGCTACACCTTC.

This chain uses TRBV2 with TRBJ2-4, with D unclear. The V gene lost 3 bases and the J gene lost 8 bases, with 8 bases spanning the gap. Germline V gives CDR1 SNHLY, CDR2 FYNNEI. The CDR3 spans 12 residues. CDR3 sequence: CASSDLSYIQYF. The CDR3 DNA follows: TGTGCCAGCAGTGATTTGTCCTACATTCAGTACTTC. The entire variable domain, with the rest obtained from reference TRBV2 and TRBJ2-4, is as follows: EPEVTQTPSHQVTQMGQEVILRCVPISNHLYFYWYRQILGQKVEFLVSFYNNEISEKSEIFDDQFSVERPDGSNFTLKIRSTKLEDSAMYFCASSDLSYIQYFGAGTRLSVL.

The V gene is TRBV7-9, the J gene TRBJ1-2; no definite D call. The CDR3 has 14 amino acids. Trimming took 1 base from V and 4 from J, leaving 10 bases between them. Germline V CDR1 and CDR2: SEHNR, FQNEAQ (reference sequence). The CDR3 region is CASSLEEAFYGYTF. In nucleotides, the CDR3 is TGTGCCAGCAGCTTAGAGGAGGCCTTCTATGGCTACACCTTC. The whole variable domain, filled in from reference TRBV7-9 and TRBJ1-2, reads DTGVSQNPRHKITKRGQNVTFRCDPISEHNRLYWYRQTLGQGPEFLTYFQNEAQLEKSRLLSDRFSAERPKGSFSTLEIQRTEQGDSAMYLCASSLEEAFYGYTFGSGTRLTVV.

The rearrangement links TRBV4-3 to TRBJ2-1, with a tentative D call TRBD2 (6 bases). This CDR3 has 18 amino acids. Germline values: CDR1 LGHNA, CDR2 YSLEER. Trimming removed 4 bases from V and 0 bases from J, with 19 bases in between. CDR3 in amino acids: CASSLNIRSGSSYNEQFF. DNA for the CDR3: TGCGCCAGCAGCCTTAATATTCGTAGCGGTAGCTCCTACAATGAGCAGTTCTTC.

The CDR3 sequence: CASSQVETGASPLHF. CDR3 in DNA: TGCGCCAGCAGCCAAGTAGAGACAGGGGCATCACCCCTCCACTTT. The chain recombines TRBV4-1 with TRBJ1-6; TRBD1 matches at 8 bases. This CDR3 contains 15 residues. The germline CDR1 and CDR2 sequences are MGHRA and YSYEKL. V dropped 1 base and J dropped 10; count of bases not matched to a gene: 6.

The CDR3 DNA reads TGTGCCAGCAACCAAATCGGTGTTCTAGCGTACAATGAGCAGTTCTTC. It is translated as CASNQIGVLAYNEQFF. The V call is TRBV7-9, the J call TRBJ2-1; perhaps TRBD2 as D (6 bases). Germline-derived CDR1 and CDR2 are SEHNR and FQNEAQ (reference sequence). The CDR3 covers 16 residues. Trimming took off 7 bases at V and 4 bases at J, with 20 bases between the two ends.

CDR3 DNA: TGCGCCAGCAGCTTGGCGGTCCAAGAGACCCAGTACTTC. Its protein product is CASSLAVQETQYF. The V gene is TRBV5-1, the J gene TRBJ2-5; unclear D gene. The CDR3 contains 13 residues. Germline CDR1 and CDR2: SGHRS and YFSETQ. Trimming took 0 bases from V and 1 from J, leaving 4 bases between them.

The chain employs TRBV28 and TRBJ2-1; 7 nucleotides align to TRBD2. Germline CDR1 and CDR2: MDHEN and SYDVKM. The CDR3 is 17 residues long. V was clipped by 6 bases and J by 8 bases; unmatched bases: 19. DNA of the CDR3: TGTGCCAGCAGCCTCCTCCCGGATGGCGGGAGAGGGGATGAGCAGTTCTTC. It is translated as CASSLLPDGGRGDEQFF. Full variable domain (missing parts from reference TRBV28 and TRBJ2-1): DVKVTQSSRYLVKRTGEKVFLECVQDMDHENMFWYRQDPGLGLRLIYFSYDVKMKEKGDIPEGYSVSREKKERFSLILESASTNQTSMYLCASSLLPDGGRGDEQFFGPGTRLTVL.

This clone was counted only a few times. The CDR3, as DNA: TGTGCCAGCAGCTCTGCCCGTCGGACTAGCGGTTTATACAATGAGCAGTTCTTC. As protein: CASSSARRTSGLYNEQFF. The rearrangement uses TRBV13 and TRBJ2-1; TRBD2 matches at 10 bases. The CDR3 is 18 residues long. Looked up from germline, CDR1 is PRHDT and CDR2 is FYEKMQ (reference sequence). Trimming cost V 4 bases and J 4 bases; bases outside gene matches: 13.

CDR3 residues: CASSYSSSGRDEQYF. CDR3 nucleotide sequence: TGTGCCAGCAGTTACTCGTCTAGCGGGAGAGACGAGCAGTACTTC. The rearrangement joins TRBV6-6 to TRBJ2-7; 10 bases align to TRBD2. The V segment lost 0 bases and the J segment 5 bases; nucleotides outside the gene matches: 4. Germline CDR1 MNHNY, CDR2 SVGAGI (reference sequence). The CDR3 sequence is 15 residues long.

The chain carries TRBV2 and TRBJ1-1; the match to TRBD1 covers 9 bases. Per the germline V gene, CDR1 is SNHLY and CDR2 is FYNNEI. Unmatched junction bases numbered 4, after V lost 5 bases and J lost 3 bases. The CDR3 is 14 residues long. DNA for the CDR3: TGTGCCAGCAGTCAACAGGGGGCAGACACTGAAGCTTTCTTT. Its protein is CASSQQGADTEAFF.

The V and J genes are TRBV20-1 and TRBJ1-1; D gene uncertain. This CDR3 has 11 residues. Trimming removed 6 bases at V and 1 base at J, with 6 bases between. The germline V gene encodes CDR1 DFQATT and CDR2 SNEGSKA (reference sequence). In nucleotides, the CDR3 is TGCAGTGCAGCAGGGAACACTGAAGCTTTCTTT. Protein product: CSAAGNTEAFF.